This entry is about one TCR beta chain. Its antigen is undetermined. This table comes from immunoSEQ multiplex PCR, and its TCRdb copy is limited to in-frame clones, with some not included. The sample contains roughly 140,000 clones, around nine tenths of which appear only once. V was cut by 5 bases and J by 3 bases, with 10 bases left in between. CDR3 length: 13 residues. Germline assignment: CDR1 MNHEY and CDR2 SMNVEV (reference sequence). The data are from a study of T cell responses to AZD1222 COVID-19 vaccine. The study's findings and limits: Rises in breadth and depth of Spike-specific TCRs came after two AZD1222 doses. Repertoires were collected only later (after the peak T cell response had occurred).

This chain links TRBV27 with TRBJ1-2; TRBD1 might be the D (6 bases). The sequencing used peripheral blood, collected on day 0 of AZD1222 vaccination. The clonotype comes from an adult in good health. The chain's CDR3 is CASSKTGYYGYTF. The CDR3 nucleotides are TGTGCCAGCAGTAAAACAGGGTACTATGGCTACACCTTC.